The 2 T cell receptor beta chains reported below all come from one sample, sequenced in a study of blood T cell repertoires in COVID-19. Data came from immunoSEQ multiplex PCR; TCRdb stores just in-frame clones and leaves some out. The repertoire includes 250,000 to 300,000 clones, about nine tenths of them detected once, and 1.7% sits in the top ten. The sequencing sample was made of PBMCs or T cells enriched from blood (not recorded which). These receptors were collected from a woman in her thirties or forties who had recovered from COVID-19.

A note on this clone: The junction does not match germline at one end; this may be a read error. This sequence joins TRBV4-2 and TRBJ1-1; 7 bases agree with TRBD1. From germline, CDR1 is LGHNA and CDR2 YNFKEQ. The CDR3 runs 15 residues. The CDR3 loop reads CASSQEIQGNTEAFF. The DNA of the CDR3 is TGTGCCAGCAGCCAAGAAATACAGGGGAACACAGAAGCTTTCTTT.

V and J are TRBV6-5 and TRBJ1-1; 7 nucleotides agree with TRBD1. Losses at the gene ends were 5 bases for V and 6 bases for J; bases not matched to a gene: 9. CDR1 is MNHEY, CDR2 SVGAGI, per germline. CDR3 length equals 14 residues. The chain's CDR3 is CASSTPTGPPEAFF. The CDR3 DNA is TGTGCCAGCAGTACGCCGACAGGGCCCCCTGAAGCTTTCTTT.